The present entry profiles one T cell receptor (beta chain) with its context. This record belongs to a study of beta chain features in type 1 diabetes. Germline V gene lookup returns CDR1 SGHTA and CDR2 FQGNSA. The germline V and J ends were trimmed by 4 bases and 4 bases, with 10 bases remaining between them. CDR3 size: 14 residues. As every portion of the isolated RNA was reverse transcribed, the sequencing read expressed TCRB transcripts. The method was immunoSEQ multiplex PCR; TCRdb's version includes in-frame clones alone and lacks a portion of them. The sample carries some 400,000 clones, roughly 16% recorded once.

Specimen: naive CD4+ T cells from blood. This clonotype was sampled from a woman aged 18-30 years in good health. This rearrangement joins TRBV7-2 to TRBJ2-2, with D possibly TRBD1 on 6 matching bases. The CDR3 DNA is TGTGCCAGCAGCTACAACAGGGCCACCGGGGAGCTGTTTTTT. Its translation is CASSYNRATGELFF.